Listed below are T cell receptor beta chains from one sample, sequenced in a study of shared clonotypes between healthy human individuals. Profiling relied on immunoSEQ multiplex PCR, and the TCRdb table lists in-frame clones only, not all of them. The sample records about 480,000 clones, 70% to 80% being singletons. What was sequenced was PBMCs. The source of these receptors is a woman aged 40-49 years in good health. Some clones in this sample may be carry-over from other donors' samples. The CDR3 runs from the conserved cysteine through the conserved F or W. D genes are given only for firm matches. A clone size is listed for some rows: how often the clone was seen (once, few, many), or a class if it is expanded.

clone_size	d_call	j_call	v_call	cdr3_nt	cdr3_aa
-	-	TRBJ2-7	TRBV11-2	TGTGCCAGCAGCGAGGGGGCGGGGGGCCCCTACGAGCAGTACTTC	CASSEGAGGPYEQYF
-	-	TRBJ1-2	TRBV28	TGTGCCAGCCTAACGGACGTAAACTATGGCTACACCTTC	CASLTDVNYGYTF
-	TRBD2	TRBJ2-3	TRBV18	TGTGCCAGCTCACCTATCGAGACTAGCGGCACAGATACGCAGTATTTT	CASSPIETSGTDTQYF
-	-	TRBJ2-5	TRBV6-1	TGTGCCAGCAGTGAAGGGCAGGTCCGAATGGGGACCCAGTACTTC	CASSEGQVRMGTQYF
few	-	TRBJ1-5	TRBV7-2	TGTGCCAGCAGCCCCGGGTTCTCTCCTCAGCATTTT	CASSPGFSPQHF
-	TRBD1	TRBJ1-1	TRBV28	TGTGCCAGCAGTTCTCCCGGGACAGGTAAACTCATGAACACTGAAGCTTTCTTT	CASSSPGTGKLMNTEAFF
-	-	TRBJ2-5	TRBV7-2	TGTGCCAGCAGCTTAGACCCTCAAGAGACCCAGTACTTC	CASSLDPQETQYF
-	TRBD1	TRBJ1-3	TRBV7-2	TGTGCCAGCAGCTTAGTAGGGGCGGACAGGGTCGGAAACACCATATATTTT	CASSLVGADRVGNTIYF
-	TRBD2	TRBJ2-5	TRBV11-1	TGTGCCAGCAGCTTCCCAGCGGGAGTCGTAGAGACCCAGTACTTC	CASSFPAGVVETQYF
-	TRBD2	TRBJ2-6	TRBV4-2	TGTGCCAGCAGCCAAGAAACAGATCTAGCGGGTATCTCTGGGGCCAACGTCCTGACTTTC	CASSQETDLAGISGANVLTF
-	-	TRBJ2-3	TRBV19	TGTGCCAGCAACGCCCGCGGGAGCACAGATACGCAGTATTTT	CASNARGSTDTQYF
-	-	TRBJ1-1	TRBV7-9	TGTGCCAGCAGCTTAGACAGCTCGAACACTGAAGCTTTCTTT	CASSLDSSNTEAFF
-	TRBD2	TRBJ2-3	TRBV19	TGTGCCAAACCCCCGGGGATTTCCGGGACTAGCGGCACAGATACGCAGTATTTT	CAKPPGISGTSGTDTQYF
-	TRBD1	TRBJ2-2	TRBV11-2	TGTGCCAGCAGCCGAGGGGGACAGGGGCAGGCCGGGGAGCTGTTTTTT	CASSRGGQGQAGELFF
-	-	TRBJ1-4	TRBV7-9	TGTGCCAGCAGCTTGCTTAAGTCGGGAAACGAAAAACTGTTTTTT	CASSLLKSGNEKLFF
-	-	TRBJ2-5	TRBV29-1	TGCAGCGTGCCCCTCGCAGGCCAAGAGACCCAGTACTTC	CSVPLAGQETQYF
-	TRBD2	TRBJ2-7	TRBV4-3	TGCGCCAGCAGCCTTCACCTACCGTCGACTAGCAATACCTACGAGCAGTACTTC	CASSLHLPSTSNTYEQYF